This entry lists 17 T cell receptor beta chains sequenced from one sample in a study of T cell changes during pregnancy in multiple sclerosis. Libraries were prepared by immunoSEQ multiplex PCR; TCRdb keeps only in-frame clonotypes and omits some of them. The sample includes around 57,000 clones, over 80% of them seen just once. The sample here was CD4+ T cells from peripheral blood mononuclear cells, taken in the third trimester of pregnancy. The receptors shown here come from a female donor with multiple sclerosis, enrolled in a pregnancy study.

This clone was counted a single time. V usage is TRBV5-8 and J usage is TRBJ2-5; 12 bases agree with TRBD1. CDR3 length: 14 amino acids. Losses at the gene ends were 4 bases for V and 6 bases for J; bases not matched to a gene: 4. Germline loops: CDR1 SGHTS, CDR2 YDEGEE. The CDR3 bases are TGTGCCAGCAGCCTCCGGGACAGGGGGCAGACCCAGTACTTC. Its translation: CASSLRDRGQTQYF.

This clone came up once. The gene calls are TRBV5-1 and TRBJ2-1; 12 bases align to TRBD2. The CDR3 totals 17 residues. The germline gives CDR1 SGHRS, CDR2 YFSETQ. J was trimmed by 8 bases and V by 3 bases; bases with no gene match: 12. The CDR3 nucleotides read TGCGCCAGCAGCTCTGGGCTGACTAGCGGGAGTGTCTATGAGCAGTTCTTC. Translating it yields CASSSGLTSGSVYEQFF.

The rearrangement joins TRBV15 to TRBJ1-6, with 7 bases that match TRBD1. CDR1 is LNHNV, CDR2 YYDKDF, per germline (reference sequence). The V gene end was trimmed by 0 bases and the J gene end by 7 bases; junction bases not matched to a gene: 0. The CDR3 runs 14 residues. For the CDR3, the DNA is TGTGCCACCAGCAGAGACAGGGGGAATTCACCCCTCCACTTT. Translation: CATSRDRGNSPLHF. Full variable domain (rest looked up from reference TRBV15 and TRBJ1-6): DAMVIQNPRYQVTQFGKPVTLSCSQTLNHNVMYWYQQKSSQAPKLLFHYYDKDFNNEADTPDNFQSRRPNTSFCFLDIRSPGLGDTAMYLCATSRDRGNSPLHFGNGTRLTVT.

The genes are TRBV5-1 and TRBJ2-3; D gene uncertain. Germline V gives CDR1 SGHRS, CDR2 YFSETQ. V lost 3 bases, J lost 0 bases, and 2 bases lay in between. The CDR3 runs 12 residues. Here the CDR3 DNA reads TGCGCCAGCAGCTCAAGCACAGATACGCAGTATTTT. This gives the protein CASSSSTDTQYF.

The chain employs TRBV28 and TRBJ2-1; D possibly corresponds to TRBD2 (7 bases). CDR3 length: 15 amino acids. CDR1 is MDHEN and CDR2 is SYDVKM in the germline V gene. V was cut by 6 bases and J by 3 bases, with 15 bases left in between. CDR3 nucleotide sequence: TGTGCCAGCAGGGAGGTGGGAGGGGGCTACAATGAGCAGTTCTTC. The encoded protein is CASREVGGGYNEQFF.

The chain uses TRBV28 and TRBJ1-1, with a tentative D call TRBD1 (6 bases). Trimming stripped 6 bases from V and 8 bases from J, with 10 bases between. The germline CDR1 and CDR2 sequences are MDHEN and SYDVKM. This CDR3 region has 11 residues. CDR3 nucleotide sequence: TGTGCCAGCAGGGGGACATTCGAAGCTTTCTTT. This sequence encodes CASRGTFEAFF.

The rearrangement links TRBV5-1 to TRBJ1-4, with 7 bases fitting TRBD1. The ends lost 0 bases at V and 3 bases at J; junction bases unmatched: 2. CDR1 is SGHRS, CDR2 YFSETQ, per germline. The CDR3 has 15 residues. The CDR3 DNA sequence: TGCGCCAGCAGCTTGGATGGACAGGCTAATGAAAAACTGTTTTTT. It encodes CASSLDGQANEKLFF.

J is TRBJ2-2 and V is TRBV2, with D perhaps TRBD1 (6 bases). The CDR3 is made up of 14 amino acids. V was cut by 9 bases and J by 0 bases, with 11 bases left in between. Germline loops: CDR1 SNHLY, CDR2 FYNNEI. The CDR3 bases are TGTGCCAGACAGGGAATCGCGAACACCGGGGAGCTGTTTTTT. Protein product: CARQGIANTGELFF.

The chain couples TRBV6-1 to TRBJ1-2; perhaps TRBD1 as D (5 bases). The V end was cut by 1 base, the J end by 7 bases, with 16 bases between. From germline, CDR1 is MNHNS and CDR2 SASEGT. The CDR3 covers 15 residues. The CDR3 here is CASSEEYDSFRGYTF. DNA for the CDR3: TGTGCCAGCAGTGAAGAGTATGACAGCTTTCGTGGCTACACCTTC.

This clone was seen just once. CDR3 nucleotide sequence: TGTGCCAGCAGCTTACAAGCAACGGTGCGGCACTCACTTGTCTACGAGCAGTACTTC. The encoded protein is CASSLQATVRHSLVYEQYF. V is TRBV7-8 and J is TRBJ2-7; no firm D call. CDR3 size: 19 residues. Germline CDR1 reads SGHVS; CDR2 reads FQNEAQ. V was pared by 2 bases and J by 3 bases, with 26 bases between.

The chain is built from TRBV28 and TRBJ1-1; D is undetermined. Trimming removed 2 bases at V and 8 bases at J, with 15 bases between. CDR3 length: 14 residues. Germline loops: CDR1 MDHEN, CDR2 SYDVKM. CDR3 DNA: TGTGCCAGCAGTTTAGATGGGAGAGGGAAGGAAGCTTTCTTT. As protein: CASSLDGRGKEAFF.

V and J are TRBV6-6 and TRBJ1-4, with 8 bases identical to TRBD1. Germline V gene sequence: CDR1 MNHNY, CDR2 SVGAGI (reference sequence). The CDR3 has 16 residues. J gave up 3 bases and V 1 base, and 4 bases lay outside the gene matches. This CDR3 is CASSYFRGQANEKLFF. The CDR3 region has the DNA TGTGCCAGCAGTTACTTCAGGGGGCAGGCTAATGAAAAACTGTTTTTT.

This chain's CDR3 is CASSLLAGYEQYF. Written as DNA, the CDR3 is TGTGCCAGCAGTTTATTGGCGGGATACGAGCAGTACTTC. The chain uses TRBV27 and TRBJ2-7; possibly TRBD2 for D (6 bases). Germline CDR1 is MNHEY and CDR2 is SMNVEV (reference sequence). This CDR3 contains 13 residues. The V end was cut by 1 base, the J end by 4 bases, with 8 bases between.

The chain carries TRBV29-1 and TRBJ2-5; a weak D match, TRBD1 (6 bases). Germline CDR1 reads SQVTM; CDR2 reads ANQGSEA. V lost 6 bases and J 2 bases, leaving 19 bases between the germline ends. The CDR3 loop spans 15 amino acids. This CDR3 reads CSVPTPQGSQETQYF. The DNA for the CDR3 is TGCAGCGTCCCCACACCTCAGGGGTCACAAGAGACCCAGTACTTC.

The table lists this clone with a count of one. This chain uses TRBV6-1 with TRBJ1-3; maybe TRBD1 (5 bases). Germline-derived CDR1 and CDR2 are MNHNS and SASEGT. Trimming shortened V by 5 bases and J by 0 bases, and 11 bases separated the two germline ends. CDR3 length equals 15 residues. In nucleotides, the CDR3 is TGTGCCAGCAGTACAACAGGATTCTCTGGAAACACCATATATTTT. It specifies CASSTTGFSGNTIYF.

About this clone itself: A read error may account for a junction end that differs from germline. V is TRBV27 and J is TRBJ2-2, with a tentative D call TRBD2 (6 bases). Germline V gives CDR1 MNHEY, CDR2 SMNVEV (reference sequence). This CDR3 has 16 residues. CDR3 region: CASSLFGLPNAGELFF. The CDR3 nucleotides are TGTGCCAGCAGTTTATTCGGACTACCGAACGCCGGGGAGCTGTTTTTT.

The chain employs TRBV7-9 and TRBJ2-5; 15 positions agree with TRBD2. CDR3 length: 19 residues. J was trimmed by 5 bases and V by 1 base; bases with no gene match: 11. From germline, CDR1 is SEHNR and CDR2 FQNEAQ (reference sequence). CDR3 sequence reads: CASSLVFGTSGGTGETQYF. In DNA, the CDR3 is TGTGCCAGCAGCTTAGTATTCGGGACTAGCGGGGGGACCGGGGAGACCCAGTACTTC. The full variable domain, completed using reference TRBV7-9 and TRBJ2-5, is DTGVSQNPRHKITKRGQNVTFRCDPISEHNRLYWYRQTLGQGPEFLTYFQNEAQLEKSRLLSDRFSAERPKGSFSTLEIQRTEQGDSAMYLCASSLVFGTSGGTGETQYFGPGTRLLVL.